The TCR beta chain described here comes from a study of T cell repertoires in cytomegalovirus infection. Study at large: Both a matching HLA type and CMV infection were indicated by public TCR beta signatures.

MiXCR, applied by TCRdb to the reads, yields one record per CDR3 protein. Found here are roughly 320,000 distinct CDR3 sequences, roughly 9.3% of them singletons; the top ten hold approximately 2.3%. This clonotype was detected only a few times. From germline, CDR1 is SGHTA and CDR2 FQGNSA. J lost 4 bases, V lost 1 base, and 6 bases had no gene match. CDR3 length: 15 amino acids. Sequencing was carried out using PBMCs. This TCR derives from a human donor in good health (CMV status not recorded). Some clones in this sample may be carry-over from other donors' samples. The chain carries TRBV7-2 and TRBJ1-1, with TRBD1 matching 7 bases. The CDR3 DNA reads TGTGCCAGCAGCTTAGTGGAGGGGGCGATCACTGAAGCTTTCTTT. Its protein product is CASSLVEGAITEAFF.